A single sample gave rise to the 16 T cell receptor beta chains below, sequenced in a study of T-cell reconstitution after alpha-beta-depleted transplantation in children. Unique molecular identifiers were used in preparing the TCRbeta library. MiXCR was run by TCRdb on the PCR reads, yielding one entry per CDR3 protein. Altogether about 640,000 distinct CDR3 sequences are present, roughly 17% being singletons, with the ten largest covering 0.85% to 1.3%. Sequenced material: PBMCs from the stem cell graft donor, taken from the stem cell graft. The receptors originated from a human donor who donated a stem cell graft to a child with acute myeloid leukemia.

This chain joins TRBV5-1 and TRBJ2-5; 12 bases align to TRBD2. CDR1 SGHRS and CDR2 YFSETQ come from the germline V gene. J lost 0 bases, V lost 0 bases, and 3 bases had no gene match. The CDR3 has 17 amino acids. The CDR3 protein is CASSLVGTSGYQETQYF. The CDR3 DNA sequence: TGCGCCAGCAGCTTGGTTGGGACTAGCGGGTACCAAGAGACCCAGTACTTC.

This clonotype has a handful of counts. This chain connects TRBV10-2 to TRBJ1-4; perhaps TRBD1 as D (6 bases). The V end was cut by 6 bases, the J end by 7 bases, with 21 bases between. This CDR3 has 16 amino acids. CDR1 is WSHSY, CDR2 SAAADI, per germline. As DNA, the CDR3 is TGCGCCAGCAGCCCCCAGGGGTTGGGGAAAAGTGAAAAACTGTTTTTT. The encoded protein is CASSPQGLGKSEKLFF.

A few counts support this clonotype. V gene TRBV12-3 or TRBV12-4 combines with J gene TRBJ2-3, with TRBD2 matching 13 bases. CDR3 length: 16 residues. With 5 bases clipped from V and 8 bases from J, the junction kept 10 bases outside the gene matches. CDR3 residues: CASSIVLAGGPGTQYF. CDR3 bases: TGTGCCAGCAGTATCGTACTAGCGGGGGGGCCTGGTACGCAGTATTTT.

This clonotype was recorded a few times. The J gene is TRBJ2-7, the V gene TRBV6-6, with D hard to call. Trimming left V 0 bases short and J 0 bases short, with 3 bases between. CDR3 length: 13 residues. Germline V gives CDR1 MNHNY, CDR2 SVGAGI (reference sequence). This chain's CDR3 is CASSYSDSYEQYV. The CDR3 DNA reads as TGTGCCAGCAGTTACTCCGACTCCTACGAGCAGTACGTC.

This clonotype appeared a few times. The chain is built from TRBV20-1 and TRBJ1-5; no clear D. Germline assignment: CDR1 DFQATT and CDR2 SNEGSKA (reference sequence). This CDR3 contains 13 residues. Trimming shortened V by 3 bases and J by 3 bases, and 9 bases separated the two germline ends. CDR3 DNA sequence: TGCAGTGCTAGGGGCGCACCCAATCAGCCCCAGCATTTT. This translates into CSARGAPNQPQHF.

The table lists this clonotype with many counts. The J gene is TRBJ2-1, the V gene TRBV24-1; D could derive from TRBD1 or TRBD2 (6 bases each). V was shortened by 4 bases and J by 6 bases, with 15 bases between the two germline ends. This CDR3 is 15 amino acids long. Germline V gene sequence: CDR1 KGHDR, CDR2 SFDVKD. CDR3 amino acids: CATSETTGGVNEQFF. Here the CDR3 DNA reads TGTGCCACCAGTGAAACGACAGGAGGGGTCAATGAGCAGTTCTTC.

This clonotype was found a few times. DNA of the CDR3: TGCAGCGTTGAAGATGAAGGACAGGGGACCACCGGGGAGCTGTTTTTT. Translating it yields CSVEDEGQGTTGELFF. V usage is TRBV29-1 and J usage is TRBJ2-2; 9 bases agree with TRBD1. The CDR3 runs to 16 residues. With V trimmed by 0 bases and J by 4 bases, 6 bases remained unmatched. Germline V lookup: CDR1 SQVTM, CDR2 ANQGSEA.

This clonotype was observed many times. The CDR3 DNA sequence: TGTGCCAGCAGCCCGACTAGCGGGGGGGCGGGTGAGCAGTTCTTC. Its translation is CASSPTSGGAGEQFF. This rearrangement joins TRBV7-2 to TRBJ2-1; 14 bases are shared with TRBD2. Looked up from germline, CDR1 is SGHTA and CDR2 is FQGNSA. CDR3 size: 15 residues. The junction had 6 bases not matched to a gene; V was cut back by 5 bases and J by 9 bases.

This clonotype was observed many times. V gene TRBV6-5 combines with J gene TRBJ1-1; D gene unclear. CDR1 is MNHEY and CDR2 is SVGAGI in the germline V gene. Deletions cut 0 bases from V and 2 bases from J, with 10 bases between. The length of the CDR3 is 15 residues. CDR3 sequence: CASSYSMGTNTEAFF. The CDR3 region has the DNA TGTGCCAGCAGTTACTCAATGGGCACTAACACTGAAGCTTTCTTT.

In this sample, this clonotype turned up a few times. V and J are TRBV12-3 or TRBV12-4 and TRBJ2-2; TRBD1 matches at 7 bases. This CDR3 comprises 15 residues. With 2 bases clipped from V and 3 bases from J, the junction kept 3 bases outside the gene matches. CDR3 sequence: CASSLRTGYTGELFF. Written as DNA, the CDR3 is TGTGCCAGCAGTTTAAGGACAGGTTACACCGGGGAGCTGTTTTTT.

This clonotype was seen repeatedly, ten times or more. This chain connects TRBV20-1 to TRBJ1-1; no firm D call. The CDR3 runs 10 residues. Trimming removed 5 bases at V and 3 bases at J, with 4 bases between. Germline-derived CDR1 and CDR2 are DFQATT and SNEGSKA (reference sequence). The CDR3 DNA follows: TGCAGTGCTTCAGACACTGAAGCTTTCTTT. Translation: CSASDTEAFF.

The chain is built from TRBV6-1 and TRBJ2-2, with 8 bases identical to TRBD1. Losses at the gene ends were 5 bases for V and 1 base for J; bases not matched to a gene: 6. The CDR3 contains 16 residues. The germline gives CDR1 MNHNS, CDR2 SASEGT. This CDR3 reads CASSILQGVNTGELFF. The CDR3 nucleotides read TGTGCCAGCAGTATATTACAGGGGGTGAACACCGGGGAGCTGTTTTTT.

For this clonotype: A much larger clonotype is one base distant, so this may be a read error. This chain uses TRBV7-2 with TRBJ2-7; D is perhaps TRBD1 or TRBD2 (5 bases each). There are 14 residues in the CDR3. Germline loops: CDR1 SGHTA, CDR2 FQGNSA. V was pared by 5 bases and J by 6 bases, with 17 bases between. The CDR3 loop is CASSPAGTGCEQYV. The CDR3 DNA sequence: TGTGCCAGCAGCCCGGCCGGGACGGGCTGCGAGCAGTACGTC.

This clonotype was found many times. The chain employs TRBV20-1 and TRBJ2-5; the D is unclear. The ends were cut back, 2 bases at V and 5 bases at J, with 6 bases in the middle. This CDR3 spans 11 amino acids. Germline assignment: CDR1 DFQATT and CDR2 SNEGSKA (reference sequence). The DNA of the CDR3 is TGCAGTGCTAGAACAACGGAGACCCAGTACTTC. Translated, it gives CSARTTETQYF.

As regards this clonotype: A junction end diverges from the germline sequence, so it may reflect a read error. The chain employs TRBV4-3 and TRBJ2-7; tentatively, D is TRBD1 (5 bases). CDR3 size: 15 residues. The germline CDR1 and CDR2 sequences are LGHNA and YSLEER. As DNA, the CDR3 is TGCGCCGGCAGCCAAGACCTCCAGGGTACGTACGAGCAGTACTTC. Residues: CAGSQDLQGTYEQYF.

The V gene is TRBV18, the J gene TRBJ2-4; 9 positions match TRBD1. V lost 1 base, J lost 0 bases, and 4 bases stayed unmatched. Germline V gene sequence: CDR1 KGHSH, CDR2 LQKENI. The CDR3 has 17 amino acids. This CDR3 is CASSPLTGGSAKNIQYF. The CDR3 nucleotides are TGTGCCAGCTCACCACTGACAGGGGGGTCAGCCAAAAACATTCAGTACTTC.